The 6 T cell receptor beta chains below were found in one sample sequenced in a study of identical twins. TCRdb re-called the 5' RACE reads with MiXCR, one entry per CDR3 protein. The sample holds approximately 600,000 distinct CDR3 sequences; roughly 9.5% are singletons and the top ten take roughly 3%. The same specimen was also included in a second study, on yellow fever vaccine responses in identical twins.

The source material was PBMCs. These receptors originate from a woman under 30 in good health.

The table lists this clonotype with a few counts. J is TRBJ2-7 and V is TRBV6-2 or TRBV6-3, with 7 bases lining up with TRBD1. The CDR3 is made up of 14 amino acids. The V gene end was trimmed by 6 bases and the J gene end by 3 bases; junction bases not matched to a gene: 8. CDR1 is MNHEY and CDR2 is SVGEGT in the germline V gene. The DNA of the CDR3 is TGTGCCAGCAGCACCCCCGGGACAGACTACGAGCAGTACTTC. It specifies CASSTPGTDYEQYF.

The chain employs TRBV14 and TRBJ2-2, with D tentatively TRBD1 (5 bases). CDR1 is SGHDN and CDR2 is FVKESK in the germline V gene. The CDR3 runs to 15 residues. V lost 2 bases and J 5 bases, leaving 12 bases between the germline ends. Here the CDR3 DNA reads TGTGCCAGCAGCCAACAAGGGGCAGGAACCGGGGAGCTGTTTTTT. Amino acid sequence: CASSQQGAGTGELFF.

The rearrangement uses TRBV20-1 and TRBJ2-1, with 13 bases identical to TRBD2. There are 14 residues in the CDR3. Germline V lookup: CDR1 DFQATT, CDR2 SNEGSKA (reference sequence). J gave up 10 bases and V 6 bases, and 9 bases lay outside the gene matches. The CDR3 DNA is TGCAGTGCCACAAGGGGACTAGCGGGGAGGGAGCAGTTCTTC. Translating gives CSATRGLAGREQFF.

There are a few counts of this clonotype. The rearrangement joins TRBV7-2 to TRBJ2-6; possible D gene TRBD1, 5 bases. V lost 6 bases and J lost 2, with 11 bases in between. Germline V gene data show CDR1 as SGHTA and CDR2 as FQGNSA. CDR3 size: 15 residues. The CDR3 region has the DNA TGTGCCAGCAGACCACAGGCTGCTGGGGCCAACGTCCTGACTTTC. Translated: CASRPQAAGANVLTF.

The chain combines TRBV6-2 or TRBV6-3 with TRBJ2-3; 11 bases align to TRBD2. Germline CDR1 is MNHEY and CDR2 is SVGEGT. V lost 2 bases to trimming and J lost 0 bases; unmatched junction nucleotides: 7. The CDR3 sequence is 18 residues long. The CDR3 nucleotides are TGTGCCAGCAGTTACATCAGGACTAGCGGGTTGAGCACAGATACGCAGTATTTT. This translates into CASSYIRTSGLSTDTQYF.

This clonotype was seen a few times. The chain employs TRBV6-5 and TRBJ2-7, with TRBD1 matching 8 bases. V dropped 2 bases and J dropped 4; count of bases not matched to a gene: 7. Germline CDR1 is MNHEY and CDR2 is SVGAGI. This CDR3 region has 15 residues. The CDR3 nucleotides are TGTGCCAGCAGTTACCGGGACAGGCGGGGTTACGAGCAGTACTTC. Translated, it gives CASSYRDRRGYEQYF.